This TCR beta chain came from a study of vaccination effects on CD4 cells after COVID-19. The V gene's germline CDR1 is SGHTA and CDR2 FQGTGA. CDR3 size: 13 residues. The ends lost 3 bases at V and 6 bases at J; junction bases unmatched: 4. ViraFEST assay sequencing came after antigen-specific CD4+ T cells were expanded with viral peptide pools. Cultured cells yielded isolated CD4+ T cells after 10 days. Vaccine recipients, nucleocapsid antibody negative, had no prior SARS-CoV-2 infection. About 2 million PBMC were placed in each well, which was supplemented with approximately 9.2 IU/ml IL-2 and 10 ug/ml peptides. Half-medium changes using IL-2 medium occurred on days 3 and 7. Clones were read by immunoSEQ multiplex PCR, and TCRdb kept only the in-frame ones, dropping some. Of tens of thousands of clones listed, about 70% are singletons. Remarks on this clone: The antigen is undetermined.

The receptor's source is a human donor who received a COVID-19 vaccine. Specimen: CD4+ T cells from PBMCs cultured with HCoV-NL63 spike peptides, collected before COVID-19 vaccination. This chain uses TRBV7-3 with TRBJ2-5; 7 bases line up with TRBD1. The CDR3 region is CASSLEQGQTQYF. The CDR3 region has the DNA TGTGCCAGCAGCTTGGAACAGGGGCAGACCCAGTACTTC.